By share, the clone carrying this T cell receptor beta chain ranks as medium-sized. Antigen unknown. This beta chain lies outside the target of a library built for alpha chains; its clone size means little. Individually, TCR cDNA molecules were each labelled with a unique molecular identifier. Each CDR3 protein is one row after TCRdb ran MiXCR on the 5' RACE reads. The data hold around 11,000 distinct CDR3 sequences, with approximately 7.5% observed a single time. Time point in this sample: sample taken at primary tumor resection. The donor population consisted of over 55 patients with untreated, early-stage non-small cell lung cancer. The sequenced material consisted of unsorted whole RNA from tumor, nontumor lung or frozen PBMC. This entry comes from a study of spatial heterogeneity in lung cancer. Study-level background: A consistent excess of beta-chain over alpha-chain sequences was detected.

Looked up from germline, CDR1 is SGHAT and CDR2 is FQNNGV. V lost 1 base and J 3 bases, leaving 4 bases between the germline ends. CDR3 length: 13 residues. Notes on the study in general: Tumor mutation counts were tracked by expanded intratumoral alpha and beta TCR counts.

The V gene is TRBV11-2, the J gene TRBJ1-3; D is undetermined. The clonotype was recovered from a female donor with early-stage non-small cell lung cancer. Sequences were derived from lung tumor tissue, sampled at surgery. The CDR3 reads CASSLGIGNTIYF. The CDR3, as DNA: TGTGCCAGCAGCTTAGGCATTGGAAACACCATATATTTT. The full variable domain, with the rest looked up from reference TRBV11-2 and TRBJ1-3, is EAGVAQSPRYKIIEKRQSVAFWCNPISGHATLYWYQQILGQGPKLLIQFQNNGVVDDSQLPKDRFSAERLKGVDSTLKIQPAKLEDSAVYLCASSLGIGNTIYFGEGSWLTVV.